This T cell receptor beta chain was sequenced for a study of CD8+ T cells in alopecia areata. For the study at large: Twice daily, treated patients received 5 to 10 mg of oral tofacitinib.

Study conclusions and caveats: Unlike in mice, where it was clearer, TCR sharing across patients was less clear, possibly HLA-related.

CDR3 length: 12 amino acids. Germline CDR1 reads LGHNT; CDR2 reads FRNRAP. Deletions cut 6 bases from V and 7 bases from J, with 9 bases between. Sorting of PBMCs yielded the CD4+ and CD8+ T cells. Concerning this clone itself: Its target is not known.

Extracted RNA was reverse transcribed into cDNA, the sequencing template. The data were produced by immunoSEQ multiplex PCR, yet TCRdb's version contains in-frame clones alone and is incomplete. The sample consists of 150,000 to 200,000 clones, roughly 60% of them appearing once. The receptor was derived from a human donor with alopecia areata. The sequenced sample was CD4+ T cells sorted from blood, obtained at week 0. This chain links TRBV12-5 with TRBJ2-2; D ambiguous. This CDR3 reads CASGIASGELFF. The CDR3 DNA sequence: TGTGCTAGTGGGATAGCAAGCGGGGAGCTGTTTTTT.